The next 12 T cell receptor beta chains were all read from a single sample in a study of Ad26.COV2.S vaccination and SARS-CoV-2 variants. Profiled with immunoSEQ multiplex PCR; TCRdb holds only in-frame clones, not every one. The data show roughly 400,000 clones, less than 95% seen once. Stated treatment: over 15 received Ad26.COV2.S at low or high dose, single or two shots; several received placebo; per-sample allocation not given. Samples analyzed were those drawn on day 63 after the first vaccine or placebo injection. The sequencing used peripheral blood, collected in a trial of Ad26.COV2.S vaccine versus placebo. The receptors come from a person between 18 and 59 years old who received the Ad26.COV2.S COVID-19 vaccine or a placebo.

The CDR3 bases are TGTGCCACCCGACAACTAATCTCAGCTAACTATGGCTACACCTTC. It yields the protein CATRQLISANYGYTF. The rearrangement joins TRBV15 to TRBJ1-2; the D is unclear. The germline CDR1 and CDR2 sequences are LNHNV and YYDKDF (reference sequence). The ends were cut back, 8 bases at V and 0 bases at J, with 16 bases in the middle. The CDR3 contains 15 residues.

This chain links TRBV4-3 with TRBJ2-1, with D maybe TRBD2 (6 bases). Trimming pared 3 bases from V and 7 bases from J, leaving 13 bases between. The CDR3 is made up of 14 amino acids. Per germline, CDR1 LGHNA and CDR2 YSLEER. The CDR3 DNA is TGCGCCAGCAGCCACTCCGGGAGAGTGAATGAGCAGTTCTTC. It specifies CASSHSGRVNEQFF.

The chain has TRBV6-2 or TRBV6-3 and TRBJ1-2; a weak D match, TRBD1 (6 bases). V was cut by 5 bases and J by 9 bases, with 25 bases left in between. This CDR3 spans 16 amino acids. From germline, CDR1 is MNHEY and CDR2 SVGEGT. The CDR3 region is CASSTPFGLGGARYTF. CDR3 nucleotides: TGTGCCAGCAGTACACCGTTTGGATTGGGGGGCGCGCGCTACACCTTC.

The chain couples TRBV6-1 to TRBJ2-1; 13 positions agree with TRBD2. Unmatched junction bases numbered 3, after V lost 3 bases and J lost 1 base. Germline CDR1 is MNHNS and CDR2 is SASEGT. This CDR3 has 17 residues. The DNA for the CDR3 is TGTGCCAGCAGTGAGATGGGACTAGCGGGGTCCTACAATGAGCAGTTCTTC. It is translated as CASSEMGLAGSYNEQFF.

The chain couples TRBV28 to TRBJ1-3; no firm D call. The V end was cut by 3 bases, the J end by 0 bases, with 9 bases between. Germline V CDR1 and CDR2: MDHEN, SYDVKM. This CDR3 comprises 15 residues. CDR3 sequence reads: CASSFVASSGNTIYF. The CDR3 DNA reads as TGTGCCAGCAGTTTTGTTGCAAGCTCTGGAAACACCATATATTTT.

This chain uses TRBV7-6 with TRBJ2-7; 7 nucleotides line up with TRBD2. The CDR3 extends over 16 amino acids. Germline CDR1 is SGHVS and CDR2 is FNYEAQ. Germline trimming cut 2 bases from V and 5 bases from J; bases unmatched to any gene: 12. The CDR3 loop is CASSLSPAGVGDEQYF. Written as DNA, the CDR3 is TGTGCCAGCAGCTTATCCCCCGCGGGAGTGGGGGACGAGCAGTACTTC. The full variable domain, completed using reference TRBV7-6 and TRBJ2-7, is GAGVSQSPRYKVTKRGQDVALRCDPISGHVSLYWYRQALGQGPEFLTYFNYEAQQDKSGLPNDRFSAERPEGSISTLTIQRTEQRDSAMYRCASSLSPAGVGDEQYFGPGTRLTVT.

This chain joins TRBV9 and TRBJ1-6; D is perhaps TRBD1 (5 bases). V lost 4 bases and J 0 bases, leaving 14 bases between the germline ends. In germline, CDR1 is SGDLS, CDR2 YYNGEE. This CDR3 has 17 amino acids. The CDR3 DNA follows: TGTGCCAGCAGCCCGGGACTTCCGGGCTCCTATAATTCACCCCTCCACTTT. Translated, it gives CASSPGLPGSYNSPLHF.

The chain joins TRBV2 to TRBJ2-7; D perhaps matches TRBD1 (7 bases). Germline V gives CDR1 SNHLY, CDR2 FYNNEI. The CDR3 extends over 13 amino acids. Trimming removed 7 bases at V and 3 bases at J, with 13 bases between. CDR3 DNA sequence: TGTGCCAGCAATGCCAGGGGGGTCTACGAGCAGTACTTC. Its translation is CASNARGVYEQYF. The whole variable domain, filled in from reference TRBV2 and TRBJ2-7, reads EPEVTQTPSHQVTQMGQEVILRCVPISNHLYFYWYRQILGQKVEFLVSFYNNEISEKSEIFDDQFSVERPDGSNFTLKIRSTKLEDSAMYFCASNARGVYEQYFGPGTRLTVT.

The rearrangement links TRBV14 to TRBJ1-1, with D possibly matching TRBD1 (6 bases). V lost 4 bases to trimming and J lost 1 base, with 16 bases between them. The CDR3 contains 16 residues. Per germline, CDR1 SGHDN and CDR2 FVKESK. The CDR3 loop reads CASSLGGPTKNTEAFF. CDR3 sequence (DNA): TGTGCCAGCAGCCTTGGGGGGCCGACGAAGAACACTGAAGCTTTCTTT.

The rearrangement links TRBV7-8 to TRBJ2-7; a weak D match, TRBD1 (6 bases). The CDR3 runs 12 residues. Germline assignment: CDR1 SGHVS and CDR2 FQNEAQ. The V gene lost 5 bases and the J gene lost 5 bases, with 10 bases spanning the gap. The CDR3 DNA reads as TGTGCCAGCAGCCTCAGGGGCCACGAGCAGTACTTC. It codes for CASSLRGHEQYF.

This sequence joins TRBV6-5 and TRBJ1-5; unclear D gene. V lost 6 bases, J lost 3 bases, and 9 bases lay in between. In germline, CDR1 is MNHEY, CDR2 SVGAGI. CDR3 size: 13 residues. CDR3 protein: CASSGQVNQPQHF. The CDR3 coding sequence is TGTGCCAGCAGCGGCCAGGTCAATCAGCCCCAGCATTTT.

In DNA form, the CDR3 reads TGTGCCACCGCGGCCGTTGGCAGGGGGAACACTGAAGCTTTCTTT. Its protein product is CATAAVGRGNTEAFF. V gene TRBV28 combines with J gene TRBJ1-1; TRBD1 is a possible D gene (6 bases). V lost 10 bases and J 1 base, leaving 19 bases between the germline ends. The CDR3 has 15 amino acids. Germline CDR1 and CDR2: MDHEN and SYDVKM. Drawing the rest from reference TRBV28 and TRBJ1-1, the complete variable domain is DVKVTQSSRYLVKRTGEKVFLECVQDMDHENMFWYRQDPGLGLRLIYFSYDVKMKEKGDIPEGYSVSREKKERFSLILESASTNQTSMYLCATAAVGRGNTEAFFGQGTRLTVV.